This TCR beta chain is drawn from a study of response to subunit inactivated influenza vaccine. The CDR3 has 15 residues. V was clipped by 4 bases and J by 0 bases, with 10 bases between them. The germline V gene has CDR1 MNHEY and CDR2 SVGEGT. Study-wide findings and caveats: Authors suggested each seasonal influenza vaccination recruits few new T cells.

This clonotype came up many times. Its cognate antigen is unknown. Each CDR3 protein is one row after TCRdb ran MiXCR on the RT-PCR reads. The table records almost 600,000 distinct CDR3 sequences, approximately 15% of them present only once. The input for sequencing was PBMCs from blood, taken about 13 days after vaccination. The rearrangement links TRBV6-2 or TRBV6-3 to TRBJ1-5, with D unclear. This clonotype was obtained from a man aged 45-65 years who received an inactivated influenza vaccine. The CDR3: CASSLQLNSNQPQHF. The CDR3 region has the DNA TGTGCCAGCAGTTTGCAGCTTAATAGCAATCAGCCCCAGCATTTT.